This T cell receptor (beta chain) was sequenced for a study of cytomegalovirus exposure and HLA in healthy donors. Study-wide points: According to reports, the classifier identified cytomegalovirus status with high specificity and sensitivity. One variant, a missense change in DCLRE1C, was linked in a later analysis to TCR beta V- and J-gene trimming.

Primers: 60 Vbeta forward and 13 Jbeta reverse. Sequenced by immunoSEQ multiplex PCR; TCRdb stores in-frame clones only, minus some. This table holds about 190,000 clones, roughly nine tenths found once. CDR1 is SGHRS, CDR2 YFSETQ, per germline. V was clipped by 7 bases and J by 4 bases; unmatched bases: 12. The CDR3 length is 15 residues. With respect to this clone: The antigen is undetermined.

The clonotype comes from a boy aged 2 to 10 in good health and CMV-seronegative. Sequences were obtained from PBMCs. The chain combines TRBV5-1 with TRBJ2-5; 8 nucleotides agree with TRBD2. The CDR3 nucleotides read TGCGCCAGCGGGGGACTAGGAGGGGGAATAGAGACCCAGTACTTC. Its protein is CASGGLGGGIETQYF.